This entry lists 25 T cell receptor beta chains sequenced from one sample in a study of T cell responses to AZD1222 COVID-19 vaccine (dated by TCRdb to the early 2020s). The meaning of the sample's time point label: baseline before first vaccination. The library was produced with the immunoSEQ multiplex PCR assay. TCRdb retrieved this table from immuneACCESS and kept in-frame rearrangements only. Not all clones are present; in checked studies, unresolved V genes account for under half, and no reason is known for the remainder. For this sample there are around 170,000 clones; 91% appear just once. The ten largest clones add up to approximately 4.8% of the sample. Sequencing used peripheral blood, obtained on day 0 of AZD1222 vaccination. The receptors here all came from an adult in good health.

J is TRBJ2-1 and V is TRBV9; TRBD2 matches 10 bases. Trimming cost V 0 bases and J 4 bases; bases outside gene matches: 10. Germline values: CDR1 SGDLS, CDR2 YYNGEE. There are 18 residues in the CDR3. The CDR3 DNA is TGTGCCAGCAGCGTAGGATATCCGAGGACTAGCGGATACAATGAGCAGTTCTTC. Its protein is CASSVGYPRTSGYNEQFF.

This chain joins TRBV7-8 and TRBJ2-7, with no clear D. CDR1 is SGHVS, CDR2 FQNEAQ, per germline. The CDR3 runs 12 residues. V lost 1 base, J lost 7 bases, and 8 bases lay in between. The CDR3 sequence is CASSLVGREQYF. The CDR3, as DNA: TGTGCCAGCAGCTTAGTTGGTCGGGAGCAGTACTTC.

V usage is TRBV10-3 and J usage is TRBJ2-7, with 9 bases matching TRBD1. Germline V CDR1 and CDR2: ENHRY, SYGVKD. CDR3 length: 15 residues. With 10 bases clipped from V and 0 bases from J, the junction kept 10 bases outside the gene matches. Here the CDR3 DNA reads TGTGCCACCCAGCAAGGGACAGGGAGCTCCTACGAGCAGTACTTC. It is translated as CATQQGTGSSYEQYF.

V is TRBV5-6 and J is TRBJ2-3; 7 bases fit TRBD2. Germline CDR1 SGHDT, CDR2 YYEEEE. The J segment lost 6 bases and the V segment lost 5 bases, leaving 18 bases of the junction unmatched. The CDR3 loop spans 17 amino acids. The CDR3 sequence: CASSSPPGGGPSDTQYF. The CDR3 DNA sequence: TGTGCCAGCAGTTCCCCGCCCGGGGGAGGGCCCTCCGATACGCAGTATTTT.

The chain combines TRBV6-5 with TRBJ2-3, with 7 bases fitting TRBD2. Germline CDR1 is MNHEY and CDR2 is SVGAGI. The CDR3 is 13 amino acids. The trim removed 8 bases at V and 11 bases at J, leaving 13 bases unmatched. The CDR3 protein is CASAGTGGSGQYF. CDR3 coding DNA: TGTGCCAGCGCTGGGACGGGCGGGAGCGGGCAGTATTTT.

The rearrangement uses TRBV6-5 and TRBJ2-1, with TRBD1 as a possible D gene (5 bases). V dropped 7 bases and J dropped 7 bases, with 17 bases sitting between them. Germline CDR1 is MNHEY and CDR2 is SVGAGI. The CDR3 extends over 14 amino acids. The CDR3 nucleotides are TGTGCCAGCACCATTACGCGTGGGGCAAATGAGCAGTTCTTC. It specifies CASTITRGANEQFF.

The chain joins TRBV19 to TRBJ2-7; TRBD1 aligns across 11 bases. The CDR3 sequence is 15 residues long. The J segment lost 5 bases and the V segment lost 5 bases, leaving 8 bases of the junction unmatched. Germline values: CDR1 LNHDA, CDR2 SQIVND (reference sequence). The CDR3 spells CASSARTGGGHEQYF. The CDR3 DNA sequence: TGTGCCAGTAGTGCCCGGACAGGGGGCGGTCACGAGCAGTACTTC. The variable domain in full, completed from reference TRBV19 and TRBJ2-7, reads DGGITQSPKYLFRKEGQNVTLSCEQNLNHDAMYWYRQDPGQGLRLIYYSQIVNDFQKGDIAEGYSVSREKKESFPLTVTSAQKNPTAFYLCASSARTGGGHEQYFGPGTRLTVT.

The chain is built from TRBV18 and TRBJ1-1; D may be TRBD1 (6 bases). Germline V gene sequence: CDR1 KGHSH, CDR2 LQKENI. Trimming cost V 3 bases and J 4 bases, with 12 bases left between them. The CDR3 sequence is 14 residues long. CDR3 bases: TGTGCCAGCTCACCGTCAGGGGTGGGCACTGAAGCTTTCTTT. This encodes CASSPSGVGTEAFF.

The gene calls are TRBV7-8 and TRBJ1-1; 8 bases are shared with TRBD1. Germline-derived CDR1 and CDR2 are SGHVS and FQNEAQ. The CDR3 is made up of 15 amino acids. With 1 base clipped from V and 3 bases from J, the junction kept 4 bases outside the gene matches. In DNA form, the CDR3 reads TGTGCCAGCAGCTTAGAGGCAGGGGGCTACACTGAAGCTTTCTTT. Protein: CASSLEAGGYTEAFF.

The chain joins TRBV18 to TRBJ1-1; 9 nucleotides align to TRBD1. V shed 3 bases and J 2 bases; nucleotides not matched to a gene: 4. Germline V CDR1 and CDR2: KGHSH, LQKENI. The CDR3 contains 15 residues. In nucleotides, the CDR3 is TGTGCCAGCTCACCTTCGACAGGGGGAAACACTGAAGCTTTCTTT. Translating gives CASSPSTGGNTEAFF.

The chain recombines TRBV2 with TRBJ2-7; D is ambiguous. The CDR3 has 14 amino acids. CDR1 and CDR2 (germline): SNHLY, FYNNEI. Trimming removed 6 bases from V and 0 bases from J, with 12 bases in between. CDR3 nucleotides: TGTGCCAGCAGAGGCAGCCAAAGCTCCTACGAGCAGTACTTC. Translation: CASRGSQSSYEQYF.

V usage is TRBV15 and J usage is TRBJ2-7, with no clear D. In germline, CDR1 is LNHNV, CDR2 YYDKDF (reference sequence). This CDR3 is 15 amino acids long. Trimming stripped 0 bases from V and 0 bases from J, with 9 bases between. The chain's CDR3 is CATSREKASSYEQYF. The CDR3 bases are TGTGCCACCAGCAGAGAAAAAGCGAGCTCCTACGAGCAGTACTTC. The full variable domain, rest sourced from reference TRBV15 and TRBJ2-7, is DAMVIQNPRYQVTQFGKPVTLSCSQTLNHNVMYWYQQKSSQAPKLLFHYYDKDFNNEADTPDNFQSRRPNTSFCFLDIRSPGLGDTAMYLCATSREKASSYEQYFGPGTRLTVT.

This clone was detected only once. The chain is built from TRBV27 and TRBJ1-5; tentatively, D is TRBD1 (5 bases). Trimming removed 5 bases from V and 1 base from J, with 12 bases in between. There are 15 residues in the CDR3. CDR1 and CDR2 from the germline V gene are MNHEY and SMNVEV (reference sequence). CDR3 amino acids: CASSKEGLSNQPQHF. The CDR3 coding sequence is TGTGCCAGCAGTAAGGAGGGACTCAGCAATCAGCCCCAGCATTTT.

This clone is a singleton in its sample. This CDR3 reads CASSLSIRTEAFF. The CDR3, as DNA: TGTGCCAGCAGTTTATCGATCAGGACCGAAGCTTTCTTT. The genes are TRBV27 and TRBJ1-1; no clear D. The CDR3 length is 13 residues. V lost 0 bases and J 8 bases, leaving 10 bases between the germline ends. The germline CDR1 and CDR2 sequences are MNHEY and SMNVEV (reference sequence).

V is TRBV5-1 and J is TRBJ1-1, with TRBD1 as a possible D gene (5 bases). CDR1 is SGHRS and CDR2 is YFSETQ in the germline V gene. This CDR3 region has 15 residues. V dropped 3 bases and J dropped 3 bases, with 15 bases sitting between them. The CDR3 reads CASSYYGGLDTEAFF. Written as DNA, the CDR3 is TGCGCCAGCAGCTATTATGGGGGGTTGGACACTGAAGCTTTCTTT.

The chain combines TRBV7-3 with TRBJ2-3; TRBD2 matches 10 bases. After removal of 5 bases from V and 2 bases from J, the junction contained 7 bases not matched to a gene. CDR3 length equals 16 residues. CDR1 and CDR2 from the germline V gene are SGHTA and FQGTGA. The CDR3 region is CASSQTSGRLTDTQYF. Here the CDR3 DNA reads TGTGCCAGCAGCCAGACTAGCGGGCGACTCACAGATACGCAGTATTTT.

The V and J genes are TRBV18 and TRBJ1-2; 9 nucleotides line up with TRBD1. CDR3 length equals 13 residues. V lost 3 bases to trimming and J lost 7 bases; unmatched junction nucleotides: 3. Germline V CDR1 and CDR2: KGHSH, LQKENI. The chain's CDR3 is CASSPDRGRGYTF. Written as DNA, the CDR3 is TGTGCCAGCTCACCGGACAGGGGCCGTGGCTACACCTTC.

The genes are TRBV13 and TRBJ2-5; 11 bases fit TRBD2. The V and J ends lost 5 bases and 3 bases, in that order; junction bases with no gene match: 29. The CDR3 is made up of 23 amino acids. Germline V gene data show CDR1 as PRHDT and CDR2 as FYEKMQ (reference sequence). For the CDR3, the DNA is TGTGCCAGCAGCCCACGATCAAAATTAGCGGGAGGGCCTTGGAGCGCCCCAAAAGAGACCCAGTACTTC. It translates to CASSPRSKLAGGPWSAPKETQYF.

The chain recombines TRBV16 with TRBJ1-2; the D gene is possibly TRBD1 (6 bases). V was shortened by 4 bases and J by 8 bases, with 17 bases between the two germline ends. The CDR3 length is 14 residues. Germline CDR1 KGHSY, CDR2 FQNENV. CDR3 protein: CASSPGASGGGYTF. The CDR3 DNA reads TGTGCCAGCAGCCCAGGGGCATCGGGCGGAGGCTACACCTTC.

The chain combines TRBV7-3 with TRBJ2-1; TRBD2 aligns across 10 bases. V shed 1 base and J 6 bases; nucleotides not matched to a gene: 9. The germline gives CDR1 SGHTA, CDR2 FQGTGA. This CDR3 has 17 amino acids. CDR3 in amino acids: CASSLISGTSDGNEQFF. The CDR3 DNA reads as TGTGCCAGCAGCTTAATCAGCGGGACTAGCGACGGCAATGAGCAGTTCTTC. The complete variable domain, with remaining parts taken from reference TRBV7-3 and TRBJ2-1, reads GAGVSQTPSNKVTEKGKYVELRCDPISGHTALYWYRQSLGQGPEFLIYFQGTGAADDSGLPNDRFFAVRPEGSVSTLKIQRTERGDSAVYLCASSLISGTSDGNEQFFGPGTRLTVL.

The rearrangement joins TRBV6-5 to TRBJ2-1, with D perhaps matching TRBD2 (5 bases). V lost 6 bases, J lost 4 bases, and 16 bases lay in between. The CDR3 loop spans 15 amino acids. The V gene's germline CDR1 is MNHEY and CDR2 SVGAGI. The CDR3 protein is CASRPRIGLYNEQFF. The CDR3 bases are TGTGCCAGCAGGCCCCGAATCGGACTGTACAATGAGCAGTTCTTC.

V usage is TRBV5-4 and J usage is TRBJ1-4, with D perhaps TRBD1 (6 bases). CDR3 length: 15 residues. The V end lost 5 bases, the J end lost 7 bases, and 18 bases lay between the germline ends. Germline CDR1 reads SGHNT; CDR2 reads YYREEE (reference sequence). As DNA, the CDR3 is TGTGCCAGCAGATCCTACAGGGAGTTTCCTGAAAAACTGTTTTTT. This gives the protein CASRSYREFPEKLFF.

V gene TRBV11-2 combines with J gene TRBJ2-7, with D possibly called TRBD1 or TRBD2 (5 bases each). Germline assignment: CDR1 SGHAT and CDR2 FQNNGV. Trimming cost V 3 bases and J 7 bases, with 16 bases left between them. The CDR3 contains 14 residues. This CDR3 is CASSLGVPWAEQYF. CDR3 DNA sequence: TGTGCCAGCAGCTTGGGGGTCCCTTGGGCGGAGCAGTACTTC.

The gene calls are TRBV5-1 and TRBJ2-1; either TRBD1 or TRBD2 may supply D (5 bases each). Germline V gene lookup returns CDR1 SGHRS and CDR2 YFSETQ. This CDR3 spans 14 amino acids. V was trimmed by 3 bases and J by 4 bases, leaving 11 bases between them. The CDR3 loop is CASSYGAPYNEQFF. The CDR3, as DNA: TGCGCCAGCAGCTACGGGGCCCCGTACAATGAGCAGTTCTTC.

The V and J genes are TRBV4-3 and TRBJ2-2; TRBD2 matches at 8 bases. J lost 7 bases, V lost 4 bases, and 14 bases had no gene match. The CDR3 totals 17 residues. CDR1 and CDR2 (germline): LGHNA, YSLEER. The chain's CDR3 is CASSPSLGGGRRGELFF. CDR3 sequence (DNA): TGCGCCAGCAGCCCGTCTCTGGGTGGCGGGAGGCGCGGGGAGCTGTTTTTT.